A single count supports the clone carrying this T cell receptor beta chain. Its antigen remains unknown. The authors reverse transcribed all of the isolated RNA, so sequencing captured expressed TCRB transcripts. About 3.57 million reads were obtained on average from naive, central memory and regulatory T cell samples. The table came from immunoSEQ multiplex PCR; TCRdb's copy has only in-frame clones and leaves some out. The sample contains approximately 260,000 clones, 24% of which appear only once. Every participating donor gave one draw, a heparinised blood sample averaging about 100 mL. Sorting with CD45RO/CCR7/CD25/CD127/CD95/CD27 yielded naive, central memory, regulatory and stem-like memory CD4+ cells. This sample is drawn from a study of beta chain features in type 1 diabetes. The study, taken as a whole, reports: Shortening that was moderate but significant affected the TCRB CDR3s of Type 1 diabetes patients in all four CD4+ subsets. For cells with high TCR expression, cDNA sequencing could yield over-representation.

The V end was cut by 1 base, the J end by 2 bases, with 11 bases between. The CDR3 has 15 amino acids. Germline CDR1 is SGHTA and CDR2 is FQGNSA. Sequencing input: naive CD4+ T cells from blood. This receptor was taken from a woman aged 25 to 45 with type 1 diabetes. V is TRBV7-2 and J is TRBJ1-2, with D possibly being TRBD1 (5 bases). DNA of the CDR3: TGTGCCAGCAGCTTAGTGGGGGGACTGAACTATGGCTACACCTTC. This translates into CASSLVGGLNYGYTF.